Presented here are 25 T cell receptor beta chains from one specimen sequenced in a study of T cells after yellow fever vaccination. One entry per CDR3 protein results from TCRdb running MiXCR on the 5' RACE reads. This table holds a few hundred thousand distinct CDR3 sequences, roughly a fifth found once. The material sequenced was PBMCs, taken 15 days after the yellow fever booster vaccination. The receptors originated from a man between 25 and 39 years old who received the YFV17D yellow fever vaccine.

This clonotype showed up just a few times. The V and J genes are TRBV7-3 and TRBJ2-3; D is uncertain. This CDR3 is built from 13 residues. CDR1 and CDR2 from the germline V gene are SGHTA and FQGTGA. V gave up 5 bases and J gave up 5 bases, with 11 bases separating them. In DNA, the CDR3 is TGTGCCAGCAGCGCCCTCGCGGAAGATACGCAGTATTTT. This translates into CASSALAEDTQYF.

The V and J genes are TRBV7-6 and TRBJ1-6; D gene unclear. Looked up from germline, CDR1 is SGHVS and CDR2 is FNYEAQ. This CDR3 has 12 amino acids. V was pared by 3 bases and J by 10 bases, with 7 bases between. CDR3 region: CASSLDGSPLHF. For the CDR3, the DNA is TGTGCCAGCAGCTTGGACGGGTCACCCCTCCACTTT.

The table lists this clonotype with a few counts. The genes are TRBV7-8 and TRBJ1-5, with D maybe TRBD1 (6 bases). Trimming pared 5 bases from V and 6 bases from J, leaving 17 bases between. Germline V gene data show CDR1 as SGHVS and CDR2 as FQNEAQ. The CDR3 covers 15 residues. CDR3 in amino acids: CASSPRLRDTQPQHF. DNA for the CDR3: TGTGCCAGCAGCCCCCGGTTGCGGGACACTCAGCCCCAGCATTTT.

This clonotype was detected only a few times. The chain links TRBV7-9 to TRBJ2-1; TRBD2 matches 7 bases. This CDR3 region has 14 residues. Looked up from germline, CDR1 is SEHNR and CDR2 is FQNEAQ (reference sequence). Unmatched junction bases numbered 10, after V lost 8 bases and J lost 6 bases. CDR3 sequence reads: CASSEAAGLNEQFF. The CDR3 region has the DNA TGTGCCAGCTCCGAGGCAGCGGGACTCAATGAGCAGTTCTTC.

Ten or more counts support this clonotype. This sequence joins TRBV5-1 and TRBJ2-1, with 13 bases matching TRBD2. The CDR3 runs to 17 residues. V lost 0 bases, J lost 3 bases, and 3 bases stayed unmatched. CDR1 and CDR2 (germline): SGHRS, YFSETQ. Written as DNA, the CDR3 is TGCGCCAGCAGCTTGGGAGGACTAGCGGGAGACTACAATGAGCAGTTCTTC. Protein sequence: CASSLGGLAGDYNEQFF. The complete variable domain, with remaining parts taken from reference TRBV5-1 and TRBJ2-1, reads KAGVTQTPRYLIKTRGQQVTLSCSPISGHRSVSWYQQTPGQGLQFLFEYFSETQRNKGNFPGRFSGRQFSNSRSEMNVSTLELGDSALYLCASSLGGLAGDYNEQFFGPGTRLTVL.

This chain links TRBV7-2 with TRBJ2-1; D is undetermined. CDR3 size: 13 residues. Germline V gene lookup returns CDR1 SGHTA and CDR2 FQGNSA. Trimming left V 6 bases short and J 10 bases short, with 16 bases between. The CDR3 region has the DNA TGTGCCAGCAGACCGACTCCTTCTGGGGAGCAGTTCTTC. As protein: CASRPTPSGEQFF.

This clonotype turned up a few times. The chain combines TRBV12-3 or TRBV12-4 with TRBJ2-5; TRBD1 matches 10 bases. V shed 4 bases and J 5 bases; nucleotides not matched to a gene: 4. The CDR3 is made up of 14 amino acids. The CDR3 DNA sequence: TGTGCCAGCAGTTCGACAGGGGGCGACGAGACCCAGTACTTC. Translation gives CASSSTGGDETQYF.

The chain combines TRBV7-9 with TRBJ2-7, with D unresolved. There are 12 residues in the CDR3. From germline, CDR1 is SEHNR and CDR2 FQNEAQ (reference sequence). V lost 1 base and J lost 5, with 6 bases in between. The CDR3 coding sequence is TGTGCCAGCAGCTTAGTTCGCCACGAGCAGTACTTC. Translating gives CASSLVRHEQYF.

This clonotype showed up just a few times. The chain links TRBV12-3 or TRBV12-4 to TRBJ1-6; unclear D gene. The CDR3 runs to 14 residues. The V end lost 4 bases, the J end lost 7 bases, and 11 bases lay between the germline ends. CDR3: CASSSELFNSPLHF. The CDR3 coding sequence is TGTGCCAGCAGTTCAGAACTGTTCAATTCACCCCTCCACTTT.

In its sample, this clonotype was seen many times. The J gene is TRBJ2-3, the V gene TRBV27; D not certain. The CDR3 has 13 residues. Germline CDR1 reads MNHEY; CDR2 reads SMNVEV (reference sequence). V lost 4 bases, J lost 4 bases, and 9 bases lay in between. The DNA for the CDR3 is TGTGCCAGCAGTTCCCGGGTAGCAGATACGCAGTATTTT. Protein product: CASSSRVADTQYF.

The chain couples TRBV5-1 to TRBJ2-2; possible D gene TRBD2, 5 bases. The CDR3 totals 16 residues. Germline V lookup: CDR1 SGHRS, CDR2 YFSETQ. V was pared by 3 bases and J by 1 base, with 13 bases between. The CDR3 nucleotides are TGCGCCAGCAGCTCGACTCGCGGGTGGAACACCGGGGAGCTGTTTTTT. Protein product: CASSSTRGWNTGELFF.

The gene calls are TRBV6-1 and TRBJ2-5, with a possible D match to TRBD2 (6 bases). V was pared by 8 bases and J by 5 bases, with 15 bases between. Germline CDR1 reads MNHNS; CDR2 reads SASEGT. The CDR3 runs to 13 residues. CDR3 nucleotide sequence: TGTGCCAGCGGCCCTGGTGGAGGGGAGACCCAGTACTTC. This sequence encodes CASGPGGGETQYF.

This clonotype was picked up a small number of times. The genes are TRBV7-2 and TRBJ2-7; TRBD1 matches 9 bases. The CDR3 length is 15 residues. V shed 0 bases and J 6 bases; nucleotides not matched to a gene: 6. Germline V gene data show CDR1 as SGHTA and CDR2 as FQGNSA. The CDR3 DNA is TGTGCCAGCAGCTTAGCCGGGACAGGGATAGGCGAGCAGTACTTC. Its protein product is CASSLAGTGIGEQYF.

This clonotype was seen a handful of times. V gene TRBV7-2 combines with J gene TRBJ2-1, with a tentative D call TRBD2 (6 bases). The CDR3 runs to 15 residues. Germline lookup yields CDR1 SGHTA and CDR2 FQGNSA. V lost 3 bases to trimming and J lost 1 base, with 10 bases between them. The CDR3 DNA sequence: TGTGCCAGCAGCTTCCGGGAGTTATCCTACAATGAGCAGTTCTTC. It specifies CASSFRELSYNEQFF.

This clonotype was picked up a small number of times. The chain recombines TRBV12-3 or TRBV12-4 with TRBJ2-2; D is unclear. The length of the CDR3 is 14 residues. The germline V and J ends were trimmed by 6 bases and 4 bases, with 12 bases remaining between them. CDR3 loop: CASRESTSTGELFF. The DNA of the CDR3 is TGTGCCAGCAGGGAGTCGACAAGCACCGGGGAGCTGTTTTTT.

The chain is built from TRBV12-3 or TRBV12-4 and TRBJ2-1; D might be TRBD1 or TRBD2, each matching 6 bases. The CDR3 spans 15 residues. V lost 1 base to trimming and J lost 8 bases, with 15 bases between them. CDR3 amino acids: CASSLESGGGYEQFF. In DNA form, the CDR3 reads TGTGCCAGCAGTTTAGAGAGCGGAGGGGGGTATGAGCAGTTCTTC.

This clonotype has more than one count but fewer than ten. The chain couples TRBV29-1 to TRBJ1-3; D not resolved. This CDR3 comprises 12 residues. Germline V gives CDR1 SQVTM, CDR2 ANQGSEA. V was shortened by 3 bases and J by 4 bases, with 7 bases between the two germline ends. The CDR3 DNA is TGCAGCGTTGATGAATCGGGAAACACCATATATTTT. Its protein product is CSVDESGNTIYF.

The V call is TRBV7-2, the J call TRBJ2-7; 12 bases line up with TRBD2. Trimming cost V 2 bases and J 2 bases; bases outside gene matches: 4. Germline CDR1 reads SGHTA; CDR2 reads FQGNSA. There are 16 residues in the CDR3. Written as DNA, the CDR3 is TGTGCCAGCAGCTTACGGGCTAGCGGGAGGGCCTACGAGCAGTACTTC. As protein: CASSLRASGRAYEQYF.

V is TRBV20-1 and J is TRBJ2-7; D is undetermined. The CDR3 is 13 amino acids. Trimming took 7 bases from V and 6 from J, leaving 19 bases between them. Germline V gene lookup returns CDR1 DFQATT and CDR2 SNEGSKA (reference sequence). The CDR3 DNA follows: TGCAGTGTAGACCGTTCCGGGCCGTCCGAGCAGTACTTC. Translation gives CSVDRSGPSEQYF.

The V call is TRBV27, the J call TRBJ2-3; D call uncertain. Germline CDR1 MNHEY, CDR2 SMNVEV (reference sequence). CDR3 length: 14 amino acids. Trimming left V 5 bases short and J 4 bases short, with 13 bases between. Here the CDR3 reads CASSTTPFADTQYF. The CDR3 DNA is TGTGCCAGCAGTACAACACCCTTCGCAGATACGCAGTATTTT.

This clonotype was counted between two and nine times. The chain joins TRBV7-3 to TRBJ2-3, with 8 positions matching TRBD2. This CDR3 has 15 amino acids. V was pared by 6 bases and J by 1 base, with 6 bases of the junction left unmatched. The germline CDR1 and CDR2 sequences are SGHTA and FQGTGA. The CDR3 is CASRRSGTGTDTQYF. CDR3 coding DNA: TGTGCCAGCAGACGTAGCGGGACTGGCACAGATACGCAGTATTTT.

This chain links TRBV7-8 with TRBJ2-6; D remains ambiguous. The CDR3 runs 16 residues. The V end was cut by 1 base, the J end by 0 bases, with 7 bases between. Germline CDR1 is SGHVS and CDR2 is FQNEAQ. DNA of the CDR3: TGTGCCAGCAGCTTAGGGTTAGGCTCTGGGGCCAACGTCCTGACTTTC. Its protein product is CASSLGLGSGANVLTF.

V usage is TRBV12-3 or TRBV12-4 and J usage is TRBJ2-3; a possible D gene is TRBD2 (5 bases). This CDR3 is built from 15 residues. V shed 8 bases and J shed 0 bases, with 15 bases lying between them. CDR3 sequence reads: CASGGEPPSTDTQYF. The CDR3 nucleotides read TGTGCCAGCGGTGGGGAGCCCCCTAGCACAGATACGCAGTATTTT.

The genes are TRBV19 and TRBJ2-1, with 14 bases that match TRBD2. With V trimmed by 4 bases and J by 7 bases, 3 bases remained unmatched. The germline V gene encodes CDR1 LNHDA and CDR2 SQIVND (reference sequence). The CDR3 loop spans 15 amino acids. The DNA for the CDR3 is TGTGCCAGTAGTAAGGGACTAGCGGGAGCAAATGAGCAGTTCTTC. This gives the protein CASSKGLAGANEQFF.

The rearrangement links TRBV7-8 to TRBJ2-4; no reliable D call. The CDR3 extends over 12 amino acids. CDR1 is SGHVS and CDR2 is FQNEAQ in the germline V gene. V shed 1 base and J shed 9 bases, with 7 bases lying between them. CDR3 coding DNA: TGTGCCAGCAGCTTAGACCTCGGCATTCAGTACTTC. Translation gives CASSLDLGIQYF. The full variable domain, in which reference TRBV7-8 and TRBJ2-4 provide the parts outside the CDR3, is GAGVSQSPRYKVAKRGQDVALRCDPISGHVSLFWYQQALGQGPEFLTYFQNEAQLDKSGLPSDRFFAERPEGSVSTLKIQRTQQEDSAVYLCASSLDLGIQYFGAGTRLSVL.